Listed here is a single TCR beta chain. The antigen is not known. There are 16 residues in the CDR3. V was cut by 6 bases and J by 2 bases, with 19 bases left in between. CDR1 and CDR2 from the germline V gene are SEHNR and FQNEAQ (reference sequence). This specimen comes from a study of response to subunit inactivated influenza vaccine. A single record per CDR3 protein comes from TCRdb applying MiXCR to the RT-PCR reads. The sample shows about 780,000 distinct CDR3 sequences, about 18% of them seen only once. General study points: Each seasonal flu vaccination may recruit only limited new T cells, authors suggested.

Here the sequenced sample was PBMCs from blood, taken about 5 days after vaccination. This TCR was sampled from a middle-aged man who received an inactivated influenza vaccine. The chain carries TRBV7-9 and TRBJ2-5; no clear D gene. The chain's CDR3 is CASSPNGLWGQETQYF. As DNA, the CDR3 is TGTGCCAGCAGTCCAAATGGCCTTTGGGGTCAAGAGACCCAGTACTTC.